Below, one T cell receptor beta chain is given with its context. The antigen is unknown. TCRdb passed the 5' RACE reads through MiXCR, listing each CDR3 protein once. The table includes around 200,000 distinct CDR3 sequences, 27% detected once. The sample originates from a study of T-cell memory formation after mild COVID-19. Study observations and caveats: Largely, contracting CD4+ clones fell within CM and EM, and contracting CD8+ clones within EMRA. Later expanders leaned toward CD4+, whereas clones contracting from day 15 to 85 were balanced CD4/CD8.

This receptor was obtained from an adult woman who had mild COVID-19 (a few samples of this study predate the infection). Cell type and time point are not known. The material sequenced was PBMCs or a T cell subset sorted from them (not recorded which).

The CDR3 DNA is TGCAGCGCTGTGGAGGATTTAGCGGGATACAATGAGCAGTTCTTC. This translates into CSAVEDLAGYNEQFF. The chain links TRBV29-1 to TRBJ2-1; 8 bases align to TRBD2. Unmatched junction bases numbered 12, after V lost 7 bases and J lost 4 bases. Germline-derived CDR1 and CDR2 are SQVTM and ANQGSEA. The CDR3 sequence is 15 residues long.